The sequence of this T cell receptor beta chain was determined in a study of T cells after yellow fever vaccination. Study results and caveats: Contamination by abundant bulk-population clonotypes could be present in FACS-sorted repertoires.

The table lists this clonotype with many counts. Antigen specificity is unknown. The V and J ends lost 4 bases and 0 bases, in that order; junction bases with no gene match: 7. The germline V gene encodes CDR1 LGHNA and CDR2 YSLEER. The CDR3 contains 17 residues. In TCRdb, the 5' RACE reads were re-called with MiXCR into one record per CDR3 protein. This sample has some 350,000 distinct CDR3 sequences, with 3% to 4.5% found just once. Specimen: PBMCs, collected 5 days after the yellow fever booster vaccination. The TCR comes from a man between 18 and 29 years old who received the YFV17D yellow fever vaccine. The chain couples TRBV4-3 to TRBJ2-4; 9 positions agree with TRBD2. The CDR3 loop is CASSLVVSGGAKNIQYF. The DNA for the CDR3 is TGCGCCAGCAGCCTCGTTGTTAGCGGGGGAGCCAAAAACATTCAGTACTTC.